These T cell receptor beta chains were read from a single sample in a study of PD-L1 blockade in urothelial cancer. Clones were sequenced by immunoSEQ multiplex PCR, and TCRdb holds only the in-frame ones, with some missing. The data contain some 120,000 clones, around 89% of them singletons. The source material was PBMCs, sampled around atezolizumab (anti-PD-L1) treatment. These receptors originate from a man in his 60s with urothelial cancer. CDR3s include the opening cysteine and the closing phenylalanine or tryptophan. The order of the fields is D gene, V gene, clone size, J gene, CDR3 protein, CDR3 DNA. A D gene is named only where the DNA matches it firmly. Clone size is not always given. Where it is, it says once, few, many or a class for expanded clones.

>.|TRBV6-5|.|TRBJ1-2
CASTYPGGYGYTF
TGTGCCAGCACTTACCCGGGGGGCTATGGCTACACCTTC
>TRBD1|TRBV28|.|TRBJ1-2
CASTAGGQYGYTF
TGTGCCAGCACCGCAGGGGGGCAATATGGCTACACCTTC
>TRBD2|TRBV14|.|TRBJ2-7
CASSRGLAGLYEQYF
TGTGCCAGCAGCCGCGGACTAGCGGGGTTGTACGAGCAGTACTTC
>TRBD1|TRBV7-2|once|TRBJ2-7
CASSSTLDRGRWNEQYF
TGTGCCAGCAGCTCCACTCTCGACAGGGGGCGTTGGAACGAGCAGTACTTC
>.|TRBV7-9|.|TRBJ2-5
CASSQRGGAGETQYF
TGTGCCAGCAGCCAACGAGGGGGAGCCGGGGAGACCCAGTACTTC
>.|TRBV18|once|TRBJ1-1
CASSPGPGGTEAFF
TGTGCCAGCTCACCTGGACCGGGGGGCACTGAAGCTTTCTTT
>TRBD1|TRBV2|.|TRBJ1-1
CASRGTGRTEAFF
TGTGCCAGCAGGGGGACAGGAAGGACTGAAGCTTTCTTT
>.|TRBV11-2|.|TRBJ2-3
CASSGSSDTQYF
TGTGCCAGCAGCGGGAGTTCAGATACGCAGTATTTT
>TRBD2|TRBV11-2|few|TRBJ2-7
CASSRRGEAYEQYF
TGTGCCAGCAGCCGACGGGGGGAGGCCTACGAGCAGTACTTC
>TRBD1|TRBV27|.|TRBJ2-2
CASSRQGSDTGELFF
TGTGCCAGCAGTAGACAGGGGAGCGACACCGGGGAGCTGTTTTTT
>.|TRBV4-1|.|TRBJ1-4
CASSAGREKLFF
TGCGCCAGTTCGGCGGGGCGTGAAAAACTGTTTTTT
>.|TRBV28|.|TRBJ1-6
CAIQGPSSYNSPLHF
TGTGCCATCCAGGGGCCGAGCTCCTATAATTCACCCCTCCACTTT
>TRBD1|TRBV5-8|.|TRBJ1-5
CASSRNRGSNQPQHF
TGTGCCAGCAGCCGGAACAGGGGAAGCAATCAGCCCCAGCATTTT
>.|TRBV28|.|TRBJ1-4
CASSFAGANEKLFF
TGTGCCAGCAGTTTCGCCGGGGCTAATGAAAAACTGTTTTTT
>TRBD2|TRBV9|once|TRBJ2-3
CASSLNLAGAADTQYF
TGTGCCAGCAGCCTGAACCTAGCGGGAGCAGCAGATACGCAGTATTTT
>.|TRBV5-1|.|TRBJ1-6
CASSLDMGGNSPLHF
TGCGCCAGCAGCTTGGATATGGGAGGGAATTCACCCCTCCACTTT
>TRBD2|TRBV10-1|.|TRBJ2-7
CASSESGLAGVSVSYEQYF
TGCGCCAGCAGTGAGTCCGGACTAGCGGGGGTTTCCGTCTCCTACGAGCAGTACTTC
>TRBD1|TRBV15|.|TRBJ2-1
CATSRGTGYNEQFF
TGTGCCACCAGCCGCGGGACAGGGTACAATGAGCAGTTCTTC
>TRBD2|TRBV5-4|.|TRBJ2-2
CASSSGIASGETGELFF
TGTGCCAGCAGCTCCGGTATAGCTAGCGGGGAAACCGGGGAGCTGTTTTTT
>TRBD1|TRBV6-5|few|TRBJ1-3
CASRGRTGGNTIYF
TGTGCCAGCAGGGGAAGGACAGGAGGAAACACCATATATTTT
>.|TRBV11-1|.|TRBJ2-3
CASSLAQGTDTQYF
TGTGCCAGCAGCCTTGCTCAGGGCACAGATACGCAGTATTTT
>.|TRBV14|.|TRBJ1-1
CASSQFLGEYREAFF
TGTGCCAGCAGCCAATTTCTTGGGGAGTATAGGGAAGCTTTCTTT
>.|TRBV7-3|.|TRBJ2-1
CASSLTGDNSEQFF
TGTGCCAGCAGCTTAACGGGGGACAATAGTGAGCAGTTCTTC
>TRBD1|TRBV27|.|TRBJ1-2
CASSPGTGSVDYGYTF
TGTGCCAGCAGTCCCGGGACAGGGTCCGTCGACTATGGCTACACCTTC
>TRBD1|TRBV5-1|.|TRBJ2-1
CASSYGTVGNEQFF
TGCGCCAGCAGCTACGGGACAGTGGGGAATGAGCAGTTCTTC
>.|TRBV5-4|.|TRBJ1-3
CASSGGARSSGNTIYF
TGTGCCAGCAGCGGGGGGGCCAGGAGCTCTGGAAACACCATATATTTT
>TRBD2|TRBV6-1|.|TRBJ2-7
CASSEAISGTYEQYF
TGTGCCAGCAGTGAAGCGATTAGCGGGACCTACGAGCAGTACTTC
>TRBD1|TRBV11-3|.|TRBJ2-7
CASSWWDSSYEQYF
TGTGCCAGCAGCTGGTGGGACAGCTCCTACGAGCAGTACTTC
>TRBD2|TRBV10-1|once|TRBJ2-1
CASSPQRAGGNNEQFF
TGCGCCAGCAGCCCCCAGAGAGCGGGAGGTAACAATGAGCAGTTCTTC
>.|TRBV6-5|once|TRBJ1-3
CASSNTGSGNTIYF
TGTGCCAGCAGTAACACAGGGTCTGGAAACACCATATATTTT
>TRBD2|TRBV6-6|.|TRBJ2-7
CASRDLAGGPREQYF
TGTGCCAGCAGGGATCTAGCGGGGGGGCCGAGGGAGCAGTACTTC
>.|TRBV5-1|.|TRBJ2-6
CASSFTAGSSSGANVLTF
TGCGCCAGCAGCTTCACAGCGGGTTCTTCCTCTGGGGCCAACGTCCTGACTTTC
>.|TRBV28|.|TRBJ1-4
CASSERGTNEKLFF
TGTGCCAGCAGTGAGCGGGGAACTAATGAAAAACTGTTTTTT
>.|TRBV6-4|.|TRBJ2-1
CASSASYNNEQFF
TGTGCCAGCAGTGCCTCATATAACAATGAGCAGTTCTTC
>.|TRBV30|.|TRBJ1-3
CAWSRLDSRNSGNTIYF
TGTGCCTGGAGTAGGTTAGACAGCCGTAACTCTGGAAACACCATATATTTT
>.|TRBV6-5|.|TRBJ2-7
CACGRGRSSYEQYF
TGTGCCTGCGGACGGGGAAGGAGCTCCTACGAGCAGTACTTC
>.|TRBV11-2|.|TRBJ2-7
CASRSGSSYEQYF
TGTGCCAGCAGATCCGGGAGCTCCTACGAGCAGTACTTC
>TRBD1|TRBV10-1|.|TRBJ2-7
CASSPSGTGEEQYF
TGCGCCAGCAGTCCGTCCGGGACAGGGGAGGAGCAGTACTTC